A single sample is the source of the 20 T cell receptor beta chains below, sequenced in a study of neoadjuvant nivolumab and ipilimumab in lung cancer. The assay was immunoSEQ multiplex PCR, and TCRdb's table has in-frame clones only and misses some. The sample consists of roughly 8,700 clones, approximately 80% of them appearing once. The specimen comprised tumor tissue, sampled after neoadjuvant nivolumab, alone or with ipilimumab, at or shortly before surgery. The source is an adult with non-small cell lung cancer.

V gene TRBV6-5 combines with J gene TRBJ2-7; D gene uncertain. From germline, CDR1 is MNHEY and CDR2 SVGAGI. CDR3 length equals 13 residues. V was clipped by 3 bases and J by 2 bases, with 8 bases between them. CDR3 residues: CASSYPGTYEQYF. In nucleotides, the CDR3 is TGTGCCAGCAGTTATCCCGGTACCTACGAGCAGTACTTC.

The chain carries TRBV4-1 and TRBJ2-1; D is perhaps TRBD1 or TRBD2 (6 bases each). The CDR3 is made up of 14 amino acids. Germline V lookup: CDR1 MGHRA, CDR2 YSYEKL. With 3 bases removed from V and 3 bases from J, the gap between germline ends came to 9 bases. CDR3 amino acids: CASSQRDIYNEQFF. DNA of the CDR3: TGCGCCAGCAGCCAGCGGGACATCTACAATGAGCAGTTCTTC.

In this sample, this clone turned up a few times. This chain uses TRBV28 with TRBJ2-7; 7 bases fit TRBD2. This CDR3 has 15 residues. The V segment lost 5 bases and the J segment 2 bases; nucleotides outside the gene matches: 9. The V gene's germline CDR1 is MDHEN and CDR2 SYDVKM. CDR3 coding DNA: TGTGCCAGCAGTCCTCTAGCGGTTGCTGCCTACGAGCAGTACTTC. Its protein product is CASSPLAVAAYEQYF.

V gene TRBV7-9 combines with J gene TRBJ2-6; 7 positions agree with TRBD1. Germline CDR1 and CDR2: SEHNR and FQNEAQ (reference sequence). This CDR3 contains 14 residues. Trimming at V came to 5 bases and at J to 12 bases, leaving 10 bases not matched to a gene. The CDR3 DNA reads TGTGCCAGCAGCCCATGGACAGGAATCGGCGTCCTGACTTTC. Amino acids: CASSPWTGIGVLTF. The full variable domain, completed using reference TRBV7-9 and TRBJ2-6, is DTGVSQNPRHKITKRGQNVTFRCDPISEHNRLYWYRQTLGQGPEFLTYFQNEAQLEKSRLLSDRFSAERPKGSFSTLEIQRTEQGDSAMYLCASSPWTGIGVLTFGAGSRLTVL.

The chain joins TRBV19 to TRBJ2-7; 13 bases match TRBD2. Trimming took 8 bases from V and 3 from J; bases not matched to a gene: 1. The CDR3 runs to 13 residues. Per the germline V gene, CDR1 is LNHDA and CDR2 is SQIVND (reference sequence). This CDR3 is CASRTSGSYEQYF. For the CDR3, the DNA is TGTGCCAGTCGGACTAGCGGGAGCTACGAGCAGTACTTC.

V gene TRBV28 combines with J gene TRBJ1-5, with D unresolved. V lost 4 bases and J lost 4, with 8 bases in between. The germline V gene encodes CDR1 MDHEN and CDR2 SYDVKM. The CDR3 has 13 amino acids. For the CDR3, the DNA is TGTGCCAGCAGTTGGACCTTAAATCAGCCCCAGCATTTT. This encodes CASSWTLNQPQHF.

The rearrangement joins TRBV10-2 to TRBJ2-5; 7 bases match TRBD1. CDR1 and CDR2 (germline): WSHSY, SAAADI. The V and J ends lost 6 bases and 3 bases, in that order; junction bases with no gene match: 4. The CDR3 runs 13 residues. The CDR3 loop reads CASSLDREETQYF. The CDR3 bases are TGCGCCAGCAGCCTCGACAGGGAAGAGACCCAGTACTTC.

This clone was found once. The chain is built from TRBV5-1 and TRBJ2-5; D is ambiguous. Germline V gene lookup returns CDR1 SGHRS and CDR2 YFSETQ. Trimming removed 0 bases at V and 5 bases at J, with 8 bases between. This CDR3 comprises 13 residues. CDR3 in amino acids: CASSLGQWETQYF. The CDR3 coding sequence is TGCGCCAGCAGCTTGGGGCAGTGGGAGACCCAGTACTTC. Filled out from reference TRBV5-1 and TRBJ2-5, the complete variable domain reads KAGVTQTPRYLIKTRGQQVTLSCSPISGHRSVSWYQQTPGQGLQFLFEYFSETQRNKGNFPGRFSGRQFSNSRSEMNVSTLELGDSALYLCASSLGQWETQYFGPGTRLLVL.

This chain links TRBV19 with TRBJ2-3; 7 nucleotides align to TRBD2. The CDR3 is made up of 15 amino acids. J was trimmed by 5 bases and V by 3 bases; bases with no gene match: 8. Germline lookup yields CDR1 LNHDA and CDR2 SQIVND (reference sequence). The CDR3 region has the DNA TGTGCCAGTAGTATTCGGGCGGGAGAGTTAGATACGCAGTATTTT. Translated: CASSIRAGELDTQYF. Looking up the rest from reference TRBV19 and TRBJ2-3 gives the full variable domain: DGGITQSPKYLFRKEGQNVTLSCEQNLNHDAMYWYRQDPGQGLRLIYYSQIVNDFQKGDIAEGYSVSREKKESFPLTVTSAQKNPTAFYLCASSIRAGELDTQYFGPGTRLTVL.

In this sample, this clone turned up a few times. The rearrangement links TRBV10-3 to TRBJ2-7, with TRBD1 identical over 9 bases. This CDR3 comprises 13 residues. Germline assignment: CDR1 ENHRY and CDR2 SYGVKD. Trimming at V came to 6 bases and at J to 3 bases, leaving 3 bases not matched to a gene. For the CDR3, the DNA is TGTGCCATCAGGCCGGGACAGGGCTACGAGCAGTACTTC. Translated: CAIRPGQGYEQYF.

This clone was seen only a few times. The chain links TRBV5-1 to TRBJ2-2, with 9 positions matching TRBD2. V lost 7 bases, J lost 4 bases, and 11 bases stayed unmatched. Germline V gene sequence: CDR1 SGHRS, CDR2 YFSETQ. The CDR3 has 16 residues. DNA for the CDR3: TGCGCCAGCGGGGCGGGAGGGCATGCCGGCACCGGGGAGCTGTTTTTT. Its protein product is CASGAGGHAGTGELFF.

The V call is TRBV2, the J call TRBJ2-7, with 10 bases that match TRBD2. V lost 6 bases, J lost 13 bases, and 12 bases stayed unmatched. This CDR3 has 13 amino acids. CDR1 and CDR2 (germline): SNHLY, FYNNEI. The CDR3 DNA follows: TGTGCCAGCAGGGAGCGGGAGGGCCATACAAAATACTTC. Translation gives CASREREGHTKYF. The complete variable domain, with remaining parts taken from reference TRBV2 and TRBJ2-7, reads EPEVTQTPSHQVTQMGQEVILRCVPISNHLYFYWYRQILGQKVEFLVSFYNNEISEKSEIFDDQFSVERPDGSNFTLKIRSTKLEDSAMYFCASREREGHTKYFGPGTRLTVT.

This clone showed up just a few times. The gene calls are TRBV4-1 and TRBJ2-1; TRBD2 agrees at 9 bases. The CDR3 loop spans 18 amino acids. Unmatched junction bases numbered 12, after V lost 0 bases and J lost 6 bases. Germline V gives CDR1 MGHRA, CDR2 YSYEKL. The CDR3 DNA follows: TGCGCCAGCAGCCAAGATCCTGGGGAACTAGCGGGTATCAATGAGCAGTTCTTC. Protein: CASSQDPGELAGINEQFF.

V gene TRBV5-6 combines with J gene TRBJ2-7; D is perhaps TRBD2 (6 bases). V lost 6 bases and J lost 0, with 22 bases in between. CDR1 and CDR2 from the germline V gene are SGHDT and YYEEEE. This CDR3 has 17 residues. The CDR3 DNA sequence: TGTGCCAGCACCAACAATCGAGGAGGGGCGAGCTCCTACGAGCAGTACTTC. Amino acid sequence: CASTNNRGGASSYEQYF. The complete variable domain, with remaining parts taken from reference TRBV5-6 and TRBJ2-7, reads DAGVTQSPTHLIKTRGQQVTLRCSPKSGHDTVSWYQQALGQGPQFIFQYYEEEERQRGNFPDRFSGHQFPNYSSELNVNALLLGDSALYLCASTNNRGGASSYEQYFGPGTRLTVT.

The gene calls are TRBV5-1 and TRBJ2-7, with 8 bases that match TRBD2. After removal of 4 bases from V and 2 bases from J, the junction contained 5 bases not matched to a gene. The CDR3 sequence is 14 residues long. Germline values: CDR1 SGHRS, CDR2 YFSETQ. The CDR3 loop reads CASSRTSGPYEQYF. CDR3 sequence (DNA): TGCGCCAGCAGCCGTACTAGCGGTCCCTACGAGCAGTACTTC.

V and J are TRBV7-3 and TRBJ2-3; D is ambiguous. Germline CDR1 reads SGHTA; CDR2 reads FQGTGA. Trimming pared 5 bases from V and 1 base from J, leaving 4 bases between. This CDR3 comprises 12 residues. The DNA of the CDR3 is TGTGCCAGCAGCCGGGGCACAGATACGCAGTATTTT. Amino acid sequence: CASSRGTDTQYF.

This chain uses TRBV9 with TRBJ1-4; 7 bases line up with TRBD1. Per the germline V gene, CDR1 is SGDLS and CDR2 is YYNGEE. The CDR3 contains 15 residues. V lost 3 bases and J lost 5; bases outside the gene matches: 7. The CDR3 nucleotides are TGTGCCAGCAGCGAGTGGGGACAGTTGAATGAAAAACTGTTTTTT. Protein sequence: CASSEWGQLNEKLFF.

V is TRBV5-1 and J is TRBJ2-1; 8 bases are a match to TRBD2. Germline V gene data show CDR1 as SGHRS and CDR2 as YFSETQ. CDR3 length: 15 residues. After removal of 0 bases from V and 4 bases from J, the junction contained 3 bases not matched to a gene. The CDR3 region has the DNA TGCGCCAGCAGCTTGGGTAGCGGGGATTACAATGAGCAGTTCTTC. Translating it yields CASSLGSGDYNEQFF.

This clone was seen more than once but under ten times. The CDR3: CASRAGTNEKLFF. CDR3 bases: TGTGCCAGCAGGGCAGGGACGAATGAAAAACTGTTTTTT. The V and J genes are TRBV18 and TRBJ1-4, with a tentative D call TRBD1 (5 bases). The CDR3 consists of 13 residues. Per the germline V gene, CDR1 is KGHSH and CDR2 is LQKENI. Trimming shortened V by 8 bases and J by 5 bases, and 12 bases separated the two germline ends.

This rearrangement joins TRBV9 to TRBJ2-7; a weak D match, TRBD1 (6 bases). V lost 0 bases to trimming and J lost 2 bases, with 15 bases between them. The CDR3 loop spans 16 amino acids. Germline-derived CDR1 and CDR2 are SGDLS and YYNGEE. CDR3 region: CASSVGPDRSTYEQYF. The CDR3 nucleotides are TGTGCCAGCAGCGTAGGTCCCGACAGGTCCACCTACGAGCAGTACTTC.